These 25 T cell receptor beta chains were sequenced from one sample in a study of T cell responses to AZD1222 COVID-19 vaccine. The data were produced by immunoSEQ multiplex PCR, yet TCRdb's version contains in-frame clones alone and is incomplete. The sample lists some 110,000 clones; approximately 90% were seen once. The sequencing used peripheral blood, collected on day 0 of AZD1222 vaccination. Every receptor here comes from an adult in good health.

The J gene is TRBJ2-4, the V gene TRBV10-3; D perhaps matches TRBD2 (6 bases). Germline CDR1 reads ENHRY; CDR2 reads SYGVKD. The CDR3 totals 15 residues. V lost 0 bases, J lost 1 base, and 7 bases lay in between. The chain's CDR3 is CAISESEGAKNIQYF. DNA for the CDR3: TGTGCCATCAGTGAGTCGGAGGGGGCCAAAAACATTCAGTACTTC.

The J gene is TRBJ1-1, the V gene TRBV5-4; D is ambiguous. The V gene lost 4 bases and the J gene lost 2 bases, with 12 bases spanning the gap. This CDR3 contains 14 residues. Germline V gene sequence: CDR1 SGHNT, CDR2 YYREEE (reference sequence). The CDR3 loop is CASSAPKGNTEAFF. The CDR3 DNA reads as TGTGCCAGCAGCGCCCCGAAAGGAAACACTGAAGCTTTCTTT.

The sample holds a few counts of this clone. The chain combines TRBV7-3 with TRBJ2-1, with 8 bases fitting TRBD2. Germline CDR1 is SGHTA and CDR2 is FQGTGA. J was trimmed by 4 bases and V by 0 bases; bases with no gene match: 2. This CDR3 is 15 amino acids long. This CDR3 is CASSLTTSAYNEQFF. In DNA, the CDR3 is TGTGCCAGCAGCTTAACGACTAGCGCGTACAATGAGCAGTTCTTC.

The chain uses TRBV18 and TRBJ1-5; D unresolved. The CDR3 length is 13 residues. Germline CDR1 and CDR2: KGHSH and LQKENI. Between the trimmed V and J ends, which lost 4 bases and 0 bases, there was a span of 4 bases. This chain's CDR3 is CASSQDSNQPQHF. The CDR3 DNA reads as TGTGCCAGCTCACAGGATAGCAATCAGCCCCAGCATTTT. The whole variable domain, remainder taken from reference TRBV18 and TRBJ1-5, is NAGVMQNPRHLVRRRGQEARLRCSPMKGHSHVYWYRQLPEEGLKFMVYLQKENIIDESGMPKERFSAEFPKEGPSILRIQQVVRGDSAAYFCASSQDSNQPQHFGDGTRLSIL.

This clone was recorded only once. The chain carries TRBV28 and TRBJ1-5, with D perhaps TRBD1 (6 bases). V dropped 3 bases and J dropped 5 bases, with 14 bases sitting between them. Germline V gene lookup returns CDR1 MDHEN and CDR2 SYDVKM. The CDR3 length is 15 residues. The CDR3 DNA sequence: TGTGCCAGCAGTTTTGAGGGGGGAGCCCATCAGCCCCAGCATTTT. It codes for CASSFEGGAHQPQHF.

This sequence joins TRBV6-5 and TRBJ2-1, with a tentative D call TRBD1 (5 bases). This CDR3 is built from 14 residues. Trimming pared 4 bases from V and 7 bases from J, leaving 14 bases between. CDR1 is MNHEY, CDR2 SVGAGI, per germline. CDR3 coding DNA: TGTGCCAGCAGTTTCCTTTCACAGGATAATGAGCAGTTCTTC. Protein: CASSFLSQDNEQFF.

This clone occurred a few times. This CDR3 reads CASSIDRSGGAVDTQYF. CDR3 DNA sequence: TGTGCCAGTAGTATAGACAGAAGCGGGGGGGCCGTAGATACGCAGTATTTT. This chain uses TRBV19 with TRBJ2-3; 10 bases map to TRBD2. V lost 0 bases and J lost 5; bases outside the gene matches: 8. CDR1 LNHDA and CDR2 SQIVND come from the germline V gene (reference sequence). This CDR3 comprises 17 residues.

This clone has more than one count but fewer than ten. The V and J genes are TRBV24-1 and TRBJ1-1, with D unresolved. The V end lost 4 bases, the J end lost 11 bases, and 13 bases lay between the germline ends. Per germline, CDR1 KGHDR and CDR2 SFDVKD. This CDR3 is built from 12 residues. The CDR3 DNA follows: TGTGCCACCAGTGACAATCGCGGGAGGGCTTTCTTT. Amino acids: CATSDNRGRAFF.

V usage is TRBV2 and J usage is TRBJ2-5, with D hard to call. This CDR3 spans 10 amino acids. V was trimmed by 6 bases and J by 1 base, leaving 0 bases between them. Germline values: CDR1 SNHLY, CDR2 FYNNEI. The CDR3 DNA reads TGTGCCAGCAGCCAAGAGACCCAGTACTTC. It yields the protein CASSQETQYF.

This clone was detected a few times. The chain employs TRBV11-2 and TRBJ2-7; TRBD2 is a possible D gene (6 bases). This CDR3 has 16 residues. V was cut by 0 bases and J by 3 bases, with 15 bases left in between. Germline CDR1 and CDR2: SGHAT and FQNNGV. CDR3: CASSLDSGPGGYEQYF. DNA for the CDR3: TGTGCCAGCAGCTTAGATAGCGGCCCGGGCGGCTACGAGCAGTACTTC. The variable domain in full, completed from reference TRBV11-2 and TRBJ2-7, reads EAGVAQSPRYKIIEKRQSVAFWCNPISGHATLYWYQQILGQGPKLLIQFQNNGVVDDSQLPKDRFSAERLKGVDSTLKIQPAKLEDSAVYLCASSLDSGPGGYEQYFGPGTRLTVT.

This clone occurred a few times. CDR3 in amino acids: CASSLQGVSYEQYF. The DNA of the CDR3 is TGTGCCAGCAGTCTACAGGGGGTCTCCTACGAGCAGTACTTC. This rearrangement joins TRBV6-5 to TRBJ2-7; 8 bases fit TRBD1. Germline CDR1 is MNHEY and CDR2 is SVGAGI. V shed 5 bases, J shed 0 bases, and the junction held 3 bases outside the gene matches. The CDR3 extends over 14 amino acids.

This rearrangement joins TRBV6-5 to TRBJ2-3, with TRBD2 identical over 8 bases. Germline CDR1 is MNHEY and CDR2 is SVGAGI. This CDR3 has 15 residues. Germline trimming cut 5 bases from V and 1 base from J; bases unmatched to any gene: 5. CDR3 in DNA: TGTGCCAGCAGTAGCGGGAGAGGAGGCACAGATACGCAGTATTTT. Its translation is CASSSGRGGTDTQYF.

The J gene is TRBJ2-2, the V gene TRBV4-3; no definite D call. The V gene's germline CDR1 is LGHNA and CDR2 YSLEER. CDR3 size: 15 residues. The V end lost 0 bases, the J end lost 7 bases, and 12 bases lay between the germline ends. The chain's CDR3 is CASSQDDENRGELFF. In DNA form, the CDR3 reads TGCGCCAGCAGCCAAGATGACGAGAATCGCGGGGAGCTGTTTTTT.

Only one count was recorded for this clone. This chain joins TRBV12-3 or TRBV12-4 and TRBJ2-5; no firm D call. CDR3 length equals 12 residues. The V and J ends lost 6 bases and 7 bases respectively, with 12 bases between them. The chain's CDR3 is CASSPPLSTQYF. The CDR3 nucleotides read TGTGCCAGCAGCCCCCCACTATCGACCCAGTACTTC.

The chain joins TRBV19 to TRBJ1-2; TRBD1 matches at 7 bases. J gave up 6 bases and V 3 bases, and 7 bases lay outside the gene matches. This CDR3 has 14 residues. CDR1 is LNHDA, CDR2 SQIVND, per germline (reference sequence). The CDR3 bases are TGTGCCAGTAGTATTACGAAGGGGGCAAATGGCTACACCTTC. This encodes CASSITKGANGYTF.

This sequence joins TRBV18 and TRBJ2-5; TRBD1 agrees at 11 bases. J lost 5 bases, V lost 6 bases, and 8 bases had no gene match. Per the germline V gene, CDR1 is KGHSH and CDR2 is LQKENI. The CDR3 spans 15 residues. For the CDR3, the DNA is TGTGCCAGCTCTCTTAGGACAGGGGGCTTCGAGACCCAGTACTTC. Amino acid sequence: CASSLRTGGFETQYF.

The V gene is TRBV5-4, the J gene TRBJ2-1; D uncertain. Per the germline V gene, CDR1 is SGHNT and CDR2 is YYREEE (reference sequence). V was shortened by 2 bases and J by 8 bases, with 14 bases between the two germline ends. CDR3 length: 14 residues. The CDR3 protein is CASSFTEVRHEQFF. CDR3 nucleotides: TGTGCCAGCAGCTTTACGGAAGTGCGTCATGAGCAGTTCTTC.

V and J are TRBV7-2 and TRBJ2-7, with 7 bases fitting TRBD2. Germline assignment: CDR1 SGHTA and CDR2 FQGNSA. There are 13 residues in the CDR3. The V and J ends lost 5 bases and 4 bases, in that order; junction bases with no gene match: 5. CDR3 coding DNA: TGTGCCAGCAGCCAGACACTAGCGTACGAGCAGTACTTC. Protein product: CASSQTLAYEQYF. Full variable domain (outside the CDR3, taken from reference TRBV7-2 and TRBJ2-7): GAGVSQSPSNKVTEKGKDVELRCDPISGHTALYWYRQSLGQGLEFLIYFQGNSAPDKSGLPSDRFSAERTGGSVSTLTIQRTQQEDSAVYLCASSQTLAYEQYFGPGTRLTVT.

The chain joins TRBV7-9 to TRBJ1-6; 7 bases align to TRBD1. Per the germline V gene, CDR1 is SEHNR and CDR2 is FQNEAQ (reference sequence). Trimming took 5 bases from V and 8 from J; bases not matched to a gene: 6. The CDR3 is made up of 14 amino acids. CDR3 region: CASSAGTVYSPLHF. The CDR3 DNA follows: TGTGCCAGCAGCGCCGGGACAGTTTATTCACCCCTCCACTTT. The full variable domain, rest sourced from reference TRBV7-9 and TRBJ1-6, is DTGVSQNPRHKITKRGQNVTFRCDPISEHNRLYWYRQTLGQGPEFLTYFQNEAQLEKSRLLSDRFSAERPKGSFSTLEIQRTEQGDSAMYLCASSAGTVYSPLHFGNGTRLTVT.

This clone was recorded only once. This rearrangement joins TRBV7-3 to TRBJ2-7, with 9 bases identical to TRBD2. Germline CDR1 and CDR2: SGHTA and FQGTGA. CDR3 length equals 15 residues. V shed 1 base and J 6 bases; nucleotides not matched to a gene: 7. The CDR3, as DNA: TGTGCCAGCAGCTTAATTGCGGGAGGGCCGGTCGAGCAGTACTTC. Translation gives CASSLIAGGPVEQYF.

This sequence joins TRBV6-5 and TRBJ1-6; the match to TRBD1 covers 11 bases. Germline V CDR1 and CDR2: MNHEY, SVGAGI. CDR3 length: 15 residues. J gave up 9 bases and V 5 bases, and 6 bases lay outside the gene matches. The CDR3 DNA reads TGTGCCAGCAGTCCCGGGACAGGGGGTAGTTCACCCCTCCACTTT. Translation gives CASSPGTGGSSPLHF.

The chain joins TRBV12-3 or TRBV12-4 to TRBJ2-2; the D is unclear. The CDR3 has 13 amino acids. V gave up 5 bases and J gave up 1 base, with 5 bases separating them. Here the CDR3 reads CASSKLNTGELFF. As DNA, the CDR3 is TGTGCCAGCAGTAAGCTGAACACCGGGGAGCTGTTTTTT.

The chain recombines TRBV27 with TRBJ1-3, with D uncertain. CDR3 length equals 12 residues. From germline, CDR1 is MNHEY and CDR2 SMNVEV (reference sequence). Trimming took 6 bases from V and 2 from J, leaving 5 bases between them. The CDR3 sequence is CASRSAGNTIYF. CDR3 DNA: TGTGCCAGCAGGTCGGCTGGAAACACCATATATTTT.

The chain is built from TRBV7-3 and TRBJ2-7; either TRBD1 or TRBD2 may fit D (6 bases each). CDR3 length: 14 amino acids. Trimming removed 5 bases from V and 5 bases from J, with 16 bases in between. Germline V gives CDR1 SGHTA, CDR2 FQGTGA. CDR3 residues: CASSRGDAWDEQYF. The CDR3 region has the DNA TGTGCCAGCAGCAGGGGGGACGCTTGGGACGAGCAGTACTTC.

This chain uses TRBV9 with TRBJ1-1; 10 bases align to TRBD1. V shed 6 bases and J 6 bases; nucleotides not matched to a gene: 14. Germline V gene sequence: CDR1 SGDLS, CDR2 YYNGEE. The CDR3 has 16 residues. Here the CDR3 DNA reads TGTGCCAGCACCCCGGCGGGGACAGGGGCCCTCCCTGAAGCTTTCTTT. The encoded protein is CASTPAGTGALPEAFF.